What follows describes a single T cell receptor beta chain. What it binds is unknown. The data originate from a study of identical twins. Study-wide findings and caveats: Twins' surplus sharing was weaker for beta out-of-frame sequences. Among monozygotic twins, out-of-frame TCR alpha sharing exceeded what models predicted.

CDR3 length: 14 amino acids. The V gene's germline CDR1 is SGHTA and CDR2 FQGTGA. The V end lost 5 bases, the J end lost 10 bases, and 18 bases lay between the germline ends. TCRdb passed the 5' RACE reads through MiXCR, listing each CDR3 protein once. The data hold approximately 500,000 distinct CDR3 sequences, with roughly 15% observed a single time. These data are also associated with another study on yellow fever vaccine responses in identical twins.

The material sequenced was CD4+ T cells sorted from blood. The receptor was derived from a woman under 30 in good health. The rearrangement links TRBV7-3 to TRBJ2-1, with D tentatively TRBD1 (6 bases). This CDR3 is CASSPQGGPREQFF. DNA of the CDR3: TGTGCCAGCAGCCCCCAAGGGGGTCCCCGGGAGCAGTTCTTC.